These T cell receptor beta chains were read from a single sample in a study of T cells in localized non-small cell lung cancer. Some clones are missing from TCRdb's copy, which holds only in-frame ones; the method was immunoSEQ multiplex PCR. The data show approximately 49,000 clones, with 60% to 80% seen just once and about 17% held by the top ten. The sample in question was peripheral blood, obtained before any cancer treatment. These receptors were collected from a man aged 35-69 years with stage I squamous cell lung carcinoma. The CDR3 runs from the conserved cysteine through the conserved F or W. The order of the fields is D gene, CDR3 length, V gene, J gene, clone size, CDR3 DNA, CDR3 protein. A D gene is named only where the DNA matches it firmly. Rows may omit the clone size; those that give it use once, few, many or a size class.

d_gene: -
len: 12
v_gene: TRBV28
j_gene: TRBJ2-7
abundance: -
CDR3nt: TGTGCCAGCAGTTTATTGCGGGGCGAGCAGTACTTC
CDR3aa: CASSLLRGEQYF

d_gene: -
len: 16
v_gene: TRBV19
j_gene: TRBJ1-6
abundance: -
CDR3nt: TGTGCCAGTAGTACGACCGGGGCGGGAAATAATTCACCCCTCCACTTT
CDR3aa: CASSTTGAGNNSPLHF

d_gene: -
len: 19
v_gene: TRBV5-6
j_gene: TRBJ1-6
abundance: -
CDR3nt: TGTGCCAGCAGCAGAGGGGACAATTGGTCTGTCCTCTATAATTCACCCCTCCACTTT
CDR3aa: CASSRGDNWSVLYNSPLHF

d_gene: -
len: 12
v_gene: TRBV5-1
j_gene: TRBJ1-1
abundance: -
CDR3nt: TGCGCCAGCAGCGTCCGGGAGGCTGAAGCTTTCTTT
CDR3aa: CASSVREAEAFF

d_gene: -
len: 13
v_gene: TRBV27
j_gene: TRBJ2-6
abundance: -
CDR3nt: TGTGCCAGCAGTCAAAGGGGGGCCAACGTCCTGACTTTC
CDR3aa: CASSQRGANVLTF

d_gene: TRBD2
len: 17
v_gene: TRBV7-9
j_gene: TRBJ2-5
abundance: -
CDR3nt: TGTGCCAGCAGCCCAGGGGGTAGCGGGGGCTCAAGGGAGACCCAGTACTTC
CDR3aa: CASSPGGSGGSRETQYF

d_gene: TRBD2
len: 13
v_gene: TRBV19
j_gene: TRBJ2-7
abundance: -
CDR3nt: TGTGCCAGTAGTTCGGGGACTAACTACGAGCAGTACTTC
CDR3aa: CASSSGTNYEQYF

d_gene: -
len: 14
v_gene: TRBV18
j_gene: TRBJ1-1
abundance: -
CDR3nt: TGTGCCAGCTCACCGGGACCCATGAACACTGAAGCTTTCTTT
CDR3aa: CASSPGPMNTEAFF

d_gene: -
len: 14
v_gene: TRBV4-1
j_gene: TRBJ1-2
abundance: few
CDR3nt: TGCGCCAGCAGCCTTACCGTACTGGGGGGTGGCTACACCTTC
CDR3aa: CASSLTVLGGGYTF

d_gene: TRBD1
len: 13
v_gene: TRBV6-5
j_gene: TRBJ1-2
abundance: once
CDR3nt: TGTGCCAGCAGACTAGGACAGGGCTATGGCTACACCTTC
CDR3aa: CASRLGQGYGYTF

d_gene: -
len: 18
v_gene: TRBV14
j_gene: TRBJ1-2
abundance: -
CDR3nt: TGTGCCAGCAGCCAAGAAGACGGTAGGCCGGGGAGACCCTATGGCTACACCTTC
CDR3aa: CASSQEDGRPGRPYGYTF

d_gene: -
len: 18
v_gene: TRBV30
j_gene: TRBJ1-1
abundance: -
CDR3nt: TGTGCCTGGAGTGACCTTATCCTCCGGGGCTTGAAGAACACTGAAGCTTTCTTT
CDR3aa: CAWSDLILRGLKNTEAFF